A selection of T cell receptor beta chains follows, all from one sample in a study of PD-1 blockade in classical Hodgkin lymphoma. The assay was immunoSEQ multiplex PCR, and TCRdb's table has in-frame clones only and misses some. The sample has 65,000 to 95,000 clones, about nine tenths seen once. The input for sequencing was peripheral blood mononuclear cells (PBMCs), taken at baseline. These receptors were taken from a human donor with classical Hodgkin lymphoma. Each CDR3 is given with its conserved first and last residue. Each record gives: V gene, clone size, D gene, J gene, CDR3 DNA, CDR3 protein. A D gene is named only where the DNA matches it firmly. Expanded clones are given a class, and other clones once, few, many or no size at all.

TRBV6-5	.	.	TRBJ2-3	TGTGCCAGCAGTTCGGGCGGGAGCACAGATACGCAGTATTTT	CASSSGGSTDTQYF
TRBV4-2	.	.	TRBJ2-1	TGTGCCAGCAGGCAGAGGAATGAGCAGTTCTTC	CASRQRNEQFF
TRBV5-6	.	.	TRBJ1-2	TGTGCCAGCAGATTGGATCTCACCGGGTCCGCTAACTATGGCTACACCTTC	CASRLDLTGSANYGYTF
TRBV27	.	TRBD2	TRBJ2-2	TGTGCCAGCAGGTCAGCGGGAGGGAACACCGGGGAGCTGTTTTTT	CASRSAGGNTGELFF
TRBV19	.	.	TRBJ2-7	TGTGCCAGTAACGGTAGTAAGGCAGAGAAGATCTACGAGCAGTACTTC	CASNGSKAEKIYEQYF
TRBV2	.	.	TRBJ1-1	TGTGCCAGCAGTGCCGGACTGATGAACACTGAAGCTTTCTTT	CASSAGLMNTEAFF
TRBV6-5	.	.	TRBJ1-2	TGTGCCAGCAGTTACTCCGCAGGCAGCCAAGAGGGCTACACCTTC	CASSYSAGSQEGYTF
TRBV4-3	once	TRBD2	TRBJ2-2	TGCGCCAGCAGCCCTCAGAGCGGGAGCAGCACCGGGGAGCTGTTTTTT	CASSPQSGSSTGELFF
TRBV4-1	few	.	TRBJ1-4	TGCGCCAGCAGCCTCGTCGAGGTTGAAAAACTGTTTTTT	CASSLVEVEKLFF
TRBV6-6	.	.	TRBJ1-5	TGTGCCAGCCGGCCGCCCCAGCATTTT	CASRPPQHF
TRBV5-1	.	.	TRBJ2-5	TGCGCCAGCAGCTCGGGGATCCGGGAGACCCAGTACTTC	CASSSGIRETQYF
TRBV4-2	.	TRBD1	TRBJ1-5	TGTGCCAGCAGCCAAGATACGGGACAGGGTTATCAGCCCCAGCATTTT	CASSQDTGQGYQPQHF
TRBV27	.	TRBD2	TRBJ2-7	TGTGCCAGCAGTTTAAAGGCTAGCGGAGGCTACGAGCAGTACTTC	CASSLKASGGYEQYF
TRBV18	.	.	TRBJ2-2	TGTGCCAGCTCACCGGTGGGAGATGGCGGGGAGCTGTTTTTT	CASSPVGDGGELFF
TRBV19	.	TRBD2	TRBJ2-1	TGTGCCAGTAGTAACAGACTAGCGGGAGTGAACAATGAGCAGTTCTTC	CASSNRLAGVNNEQFF
TRBV5-6	few	TRBD2	TRBJ2-7	TGTGCCAGCAGTCCCCCGATGCGGGAGGGCTACGAGCAGTACTTC	CASSPPMREGYEQYF
TRBV20-1	.	.	TRBJ1-1	TGCAGTGCTAGACTTGATAATGAAGCTTTCTTT	CSARLDNEAFF
TRBV18	.	TRBD1	TRBJ2-5	TGTGCCAGCTCATCCGGACAGGGAGAGACCCAGTACTTC	CASSSGQGETQYF
TRBV19	.	TRBD1	TRBJ2-7	TGTGCCAGTAGTCCGACAGGGGCCGTCTACGAGCAGTACTTC	CASSPTGAVYEQYF
TRBV11-2	once	.	TRBJ1-5	TGTGCCAGCAGCTTACAAGGGTTTTGGAATCAGCCCCAGCATTTT	CASSLQGFWNQPQHF
TRBV28	once	TRBD2	TRBJ2-7	TGTGCCAGCAGTAAGTTGCGGGAGAGTTCCTACGAGCAGTACTTC	CASSKLRESSYEQYF
TRBV5-6	.	.	TRBJ2-7	TGTGCCAGCAGCTACACGGGCGAGCAGTACTTC	CASSYTGEQYF
TRBV18	.	TRBD2	TRBJ2-3	TGTGCCAGCTCACCGTCATTCAGCGGGGTCCGAACAGATACGCAGTATTTT	CASSPSFSGVRTDTQYF
TRBV7-4	.	TRBD1	TRBJ1-5	TGTGCCAGCACCAGACAGGGCTTTAGCAATCAGCCCCAGCATTTT	CASTRQGFSNQPQHF
TRBV18	few	.	TRBJ1-5	TGTGCCAGCTCCCGGACTGGGGGCAATCAGCCCCAGCATTTT	CASSRTGGNQPQHF
TRBV6-1	.	TRBD1	TRBJ1-2	TGTGCCAGCAGCGAGACAGGGGGGGACTATGGCTACACCTTC	CASSETGGDYGYTF
TRBV15	.	TRBD1	TRBJ2-7	TGTGCCACCAGCAGCCGACAGGGGCCCGAGCAGTACTTC	CATSSRQGPEQYF
TRBV7-2	.	TRBD2	TRBJ2-7	TGTGCCAGCAGCTTAGAAGGGACTAGCGGTCGCGAGCAGTACTTC	CASSLEGTSGREQYF
TRBV5-8	.	TRBD1	TRBJ1-2	TGTGCCAGCAGCCCGGGACAGGGGGTATATAGTAATGGCTACACCTTC	CASSPGQGVYSNGYTF